A selection of T cell receptor beta chains follows, all from one sample in a study of control samples from healthy donors and cancer patients. Repertoires were generated with immunoSEQ multiplex PCR, while TCRdb's copy carries only in-frame clones and drops some. The data contain 93,000 or so clones, around 89% of them seen just once; the ten biggest clones take up about 20%. Input material: PBMCs. The source of these receptors is a man aged 60 to 69 with lung cancer. Both conserved end residues are part of each CDR3. Fields, in order: V gene, clone size, J gene, D gene, CDR3 DNA, CDR3 protein. The D gene is left open where the match is weak. Size is omitted from some rows. Given values are once, few, many or a class for expanded clones.

TRBV6-1,.,TRBJ2-1,.,TGTGCCAGCAGTGAATCTATTCGCCGGGAAGACAATGAGCAGTTCTTC,CASSESIRREDNEQFF
TRBV3-1/TRBV3-2,.,TRBJ1-2,TRBD1,TGTGCCAGCAGCCAAGACGCCGGGACAGGAGGCTACACCTTC,CASSQDAGTGGYTF
TRBV6-5,once,TRBJ1-1,TRBD1,TGTGCCAGCAGCACCGACAGGGGGCGCGGTGAAGCTTTCTTT,CASSTDRGRGEAFF
TRBV7-9,.,TRBJ2-5,.,TGTGCCAGCAGCCCAGGGGAGACCCAGTACTTC,CASSPGETQYF
TRBV7-9,.,TRBJ1-2,.,TGTGCCAGCAGCCCGTCTGTAGGGGTATCCGGCTACACCTTC,CASSPSVGVSGYTF
TRBV15,few,TRBJ2-2,.,TGTGCCACCTTTAGTAAGCAAAGCACCGGGGAGCTGTTTTTT,CATFSKQSTGELFF
TRBV5-1,.,TRBJ2-5,TRBD2,TGCGCCAGCATCCTAGGGACTAGCGGGGGGCAAGAGACCCAGTACTTC,CASILGTSGGQETQYF
TRBV11-3,.,TRBJ2-2,.,TGTGCCAGCACCGAGAGGGGGTCCGGGGAGCTGTTTTTT,CASTERGSGELFF
TRBV10-3,.,TRBJ1-4,.,TGTGCCATCAGTGAGCCCGACCGGGGACCTAATGAAAAACTGTTTTTT,CAISEPDRGPNEKLFF
TRBV19,once,TRBJ1-6,.,TGTGCCAGTAGTGTCCGGCCAGGTCCTTCACCCCTCCACTTT,CASSVRPGPSPLHF
TRBV3-1/TRBV3-2,.,TRBJ1-1,.,TGTGCCAGCAGCCAAGATCTCGGCCTGAACACTGAAGCTTTCTTT,CASSQDLGLNTEAFF
TRBV5-4,.,TRBJ2-4,TRBD1,TGTGCCAGCAGCTTAGGGGGACAGGGAGAAAAGGTCATTCAGTACTTC,CASSLGGQGEKVIQYF
TRBV4-2,.,TRBJ1-6,.,TGTGCCAGCAGCAAAAGCGGACAGAGTTCACCCCTCCACTTT,CASSKSGQSSPLHF
TRBV7-6,.,TRBJ2-3,.,TGTGCCAGCAGCTTAGGTCCGGGTCAGGATACGCAGTATTTT,CASSLGPGQDTQYF
TRBV9,.,TRBJ2-2,.,TGTGCCAGCAGCGTAGTCCCCGGGGGCGGGGAGCTGTTTTTT,CASSVVPGGGELFF